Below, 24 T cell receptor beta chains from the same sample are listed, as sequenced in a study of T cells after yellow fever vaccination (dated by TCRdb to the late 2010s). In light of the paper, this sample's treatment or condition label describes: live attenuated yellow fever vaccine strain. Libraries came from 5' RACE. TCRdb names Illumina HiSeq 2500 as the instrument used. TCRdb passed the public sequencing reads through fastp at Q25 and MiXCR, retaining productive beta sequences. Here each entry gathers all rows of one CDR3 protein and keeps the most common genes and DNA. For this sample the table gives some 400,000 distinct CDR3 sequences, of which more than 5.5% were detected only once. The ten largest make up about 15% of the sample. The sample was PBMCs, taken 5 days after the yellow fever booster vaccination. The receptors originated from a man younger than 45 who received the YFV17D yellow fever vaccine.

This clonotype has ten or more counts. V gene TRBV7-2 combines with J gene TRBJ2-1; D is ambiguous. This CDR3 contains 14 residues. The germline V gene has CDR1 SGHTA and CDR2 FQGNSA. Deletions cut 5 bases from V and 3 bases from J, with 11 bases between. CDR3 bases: TGTGCCAGCAGCCCGCAGCCAGTCTACAATGAGCAGTTCTTC. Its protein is CASSPQPVYNEQFF.

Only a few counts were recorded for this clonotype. The CDR3 nucleotides read TGTGCCAGCAGCCGTAGCGGGGCCGGTTACAATGAGCAGTTCTTC. Its translation is CASSRSGAGYNEQFF. The rearrangement uses TRBV7-8 and TRBJ2-1; 8 nucleotides align to TRBD2. With 5 bases clipped from V and 4 bases from J, the junction kept 7 bases outside the gene matches. Germline-derived CDR1 and CDR2 are SGHVS and FQNEAQ. This CDR3 has 15 amino acids.

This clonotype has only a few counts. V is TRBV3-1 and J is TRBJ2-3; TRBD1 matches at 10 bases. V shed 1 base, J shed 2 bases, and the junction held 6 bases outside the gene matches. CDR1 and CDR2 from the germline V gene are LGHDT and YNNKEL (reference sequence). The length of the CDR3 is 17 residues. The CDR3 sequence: CASSQAGTGVITDTQYF. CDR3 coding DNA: TGTGCCAGCAGCCAAGCTGGGACAGGGGTCATCACAGATACGCAGTATTTT.

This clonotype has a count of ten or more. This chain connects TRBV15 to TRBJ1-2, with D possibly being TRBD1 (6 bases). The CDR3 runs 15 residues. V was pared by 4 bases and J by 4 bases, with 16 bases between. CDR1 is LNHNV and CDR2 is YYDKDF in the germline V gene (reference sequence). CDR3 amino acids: CATSIGVGGGYGYTF. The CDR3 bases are TGTGCCACCAGCATTGGGGTTGGAGGGGGCTATGGCTACACCTTC.

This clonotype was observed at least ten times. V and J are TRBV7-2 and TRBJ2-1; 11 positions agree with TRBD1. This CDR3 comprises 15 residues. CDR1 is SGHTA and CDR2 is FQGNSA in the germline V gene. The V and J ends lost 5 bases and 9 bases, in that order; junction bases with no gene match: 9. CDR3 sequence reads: CASSMTGTGGGEQFF. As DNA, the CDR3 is TGTGCCAGCAGCATGACCGGGACAGGGGGGGGTGAGCAGTTCTTC.

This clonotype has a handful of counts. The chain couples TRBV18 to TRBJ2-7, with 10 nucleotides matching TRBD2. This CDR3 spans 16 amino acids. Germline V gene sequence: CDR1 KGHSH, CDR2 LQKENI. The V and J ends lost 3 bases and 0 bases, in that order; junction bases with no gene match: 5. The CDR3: CASSPRAGGPSYEQYF. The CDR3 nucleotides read TGTGCCAGCTCACCGCGAGCGGGAGGGCCCTCCTACGAGCAGTACTTC.

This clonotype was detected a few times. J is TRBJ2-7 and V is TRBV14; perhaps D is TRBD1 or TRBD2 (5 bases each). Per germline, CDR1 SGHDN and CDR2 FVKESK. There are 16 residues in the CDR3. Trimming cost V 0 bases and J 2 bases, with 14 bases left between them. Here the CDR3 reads CASSQDGGRTPYEQYF. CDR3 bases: TGTGCCAGCAGCCAAGATGGGGGACGGACACCCTACGAGCAGTACTTC. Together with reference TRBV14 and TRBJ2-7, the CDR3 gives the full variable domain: EAGVTQFPSHSVIEKGQTVTLRCDPISGHDNLYWYRRVMGKEIKFLLHFVKESKQDESGMPNNRFLAERTGGTYSTLKVQPAELEDSGVYFCASSQDGGRTPYEQYFGPGTRLTVT.

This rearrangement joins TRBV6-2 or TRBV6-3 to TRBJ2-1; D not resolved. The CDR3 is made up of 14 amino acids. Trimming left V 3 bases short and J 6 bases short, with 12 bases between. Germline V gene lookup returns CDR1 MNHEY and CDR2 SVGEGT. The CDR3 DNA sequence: TGTGCCAGCAGTTATGGGCGAGTCCCCAATGAGCAGTTCTTC. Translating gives CASSYGRVPNEQFF.

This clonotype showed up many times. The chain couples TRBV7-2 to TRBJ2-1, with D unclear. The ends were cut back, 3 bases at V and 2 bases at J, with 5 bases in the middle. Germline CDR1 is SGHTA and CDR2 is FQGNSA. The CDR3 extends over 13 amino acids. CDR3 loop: CASSFTAYNEQFF. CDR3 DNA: TGTGCCAGCAGCTTTACAGCCTACAATGAGCAGTTCTTC.

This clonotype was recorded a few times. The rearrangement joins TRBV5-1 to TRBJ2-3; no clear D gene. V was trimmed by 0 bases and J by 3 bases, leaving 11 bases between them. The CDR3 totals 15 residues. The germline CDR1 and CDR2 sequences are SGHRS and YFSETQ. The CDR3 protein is CASSLDAVLTDTQYF. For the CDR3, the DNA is TGCGCCAGCAGCTTGGATGCCGTCCTAACAGATACGCAGTATTTT.

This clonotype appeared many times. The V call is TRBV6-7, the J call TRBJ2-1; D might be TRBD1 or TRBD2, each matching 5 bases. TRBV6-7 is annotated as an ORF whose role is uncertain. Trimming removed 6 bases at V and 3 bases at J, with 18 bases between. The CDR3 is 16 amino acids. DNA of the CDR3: TGTGCCAGCAGGGCTCGTAATAGAGGGGTCTACAATGAGCAGTTCTTC. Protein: CASRARNRGVYNEQFF.

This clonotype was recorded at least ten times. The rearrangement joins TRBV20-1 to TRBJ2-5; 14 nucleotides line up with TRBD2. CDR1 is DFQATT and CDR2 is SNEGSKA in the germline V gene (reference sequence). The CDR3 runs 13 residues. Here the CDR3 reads CVTGLAGAETQYF. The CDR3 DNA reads TGCGTTACGGGACTAGCGGGAGCAGAGACCCAGTACTTC.

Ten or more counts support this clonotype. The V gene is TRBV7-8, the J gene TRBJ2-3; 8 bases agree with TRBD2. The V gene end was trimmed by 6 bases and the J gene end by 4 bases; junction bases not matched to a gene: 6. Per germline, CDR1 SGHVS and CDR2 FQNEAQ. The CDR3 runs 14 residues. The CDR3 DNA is TGTGCCAGCAGGCGAGCGGGAGTGGCAGATACGCAGTATTTT. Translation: CASRRAGVADTQYF.

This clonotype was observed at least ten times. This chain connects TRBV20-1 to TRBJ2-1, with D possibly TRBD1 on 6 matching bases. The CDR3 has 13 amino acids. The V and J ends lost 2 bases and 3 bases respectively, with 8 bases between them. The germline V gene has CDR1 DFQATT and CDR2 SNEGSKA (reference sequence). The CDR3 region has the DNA TGCAGTGCTAGAAGGGACATCTACAATGAGCAGTTCTTC. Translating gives CSARRDIYNEQFF.

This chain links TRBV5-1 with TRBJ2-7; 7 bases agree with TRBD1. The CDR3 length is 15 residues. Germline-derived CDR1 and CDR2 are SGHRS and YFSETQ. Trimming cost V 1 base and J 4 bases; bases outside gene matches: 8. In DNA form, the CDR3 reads TGCGCCAGCAGCTTGAGAGGGGGACAGCAATACGAGCAGTACTTC. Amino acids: CASSLRGGQQYEQYF. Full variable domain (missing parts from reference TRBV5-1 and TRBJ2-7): KAGVTQTPRYLIKTRGQQVTLSCSPISGHRSVSWYQQTPGQGLQFLFEYFSETQRNKGNFPGRFSGRQFSNSRSEMNVSTLELGDSALYLCASSLRGGQQYEQYFGPGTRLTVT.

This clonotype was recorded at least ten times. This CDR3 reads CASSPIRGPYEQYF. DNA for the CDR3: TGTGCCAGCTCCCCTATACGGGGTCCCTACGAGCAGTACTTC. The J gene is TRBJ2-7, the V gene TRBV18; D is perhaps TRBD2 (5 bases). Germline assignment: CDR1 KGHSH and CDR2 LQKENI. CDR3 size: 14 residues. Trimming took 6 bases from V and 2 from J, leaving 14 bases between them.

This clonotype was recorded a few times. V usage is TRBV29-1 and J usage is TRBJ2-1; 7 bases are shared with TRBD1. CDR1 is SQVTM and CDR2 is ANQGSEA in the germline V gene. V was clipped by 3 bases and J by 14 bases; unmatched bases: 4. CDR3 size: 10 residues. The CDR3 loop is CSVEGRGKFF. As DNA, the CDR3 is TGCAGCGTTGAGGGCAGGGGGAAGTTCTTC.

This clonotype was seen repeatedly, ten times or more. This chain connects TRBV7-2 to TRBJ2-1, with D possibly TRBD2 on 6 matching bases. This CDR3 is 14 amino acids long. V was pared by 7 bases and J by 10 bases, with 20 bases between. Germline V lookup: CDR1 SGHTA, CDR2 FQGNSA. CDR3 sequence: CASTPSGPVGEQFF. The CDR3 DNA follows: TGTGCCAGCACCCCGAGCGGGCCCGTCGGGGAGCAGTTCTTC.

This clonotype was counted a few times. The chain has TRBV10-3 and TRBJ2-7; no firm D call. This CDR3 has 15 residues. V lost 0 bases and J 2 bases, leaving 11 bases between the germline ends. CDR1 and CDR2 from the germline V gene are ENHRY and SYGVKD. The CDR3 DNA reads TGTGCCATCAGTGAGTCGGCAGATCGACCCTACGAGCAGTACTTC. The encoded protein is CAISESADRPYEQYF.

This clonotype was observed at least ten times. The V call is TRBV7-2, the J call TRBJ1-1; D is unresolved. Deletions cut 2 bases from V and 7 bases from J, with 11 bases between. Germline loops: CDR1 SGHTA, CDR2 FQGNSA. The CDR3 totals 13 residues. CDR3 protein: CASSLSEWGEAFF. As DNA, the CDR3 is TGTGCCAGCAGCTTATCCGAGTGGGGTGAAGCTTTCTTT.

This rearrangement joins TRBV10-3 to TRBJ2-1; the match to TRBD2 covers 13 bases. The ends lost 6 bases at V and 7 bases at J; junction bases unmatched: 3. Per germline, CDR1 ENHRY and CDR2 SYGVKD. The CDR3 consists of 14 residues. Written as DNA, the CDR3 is TGTGCCATCAGAGGGGGACTAGCGGGAAATGAGCAGTTCTTC. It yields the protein CAIRGGLAGNEQFF.

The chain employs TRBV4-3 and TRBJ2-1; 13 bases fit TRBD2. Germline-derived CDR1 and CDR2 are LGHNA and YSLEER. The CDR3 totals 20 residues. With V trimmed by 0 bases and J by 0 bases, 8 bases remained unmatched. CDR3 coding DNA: TGCGCCAGCAGCCAAGAAGCGCGGACTAGCGGGAGTTTCTCCTACAATGAGCAGTTCTTC. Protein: CASSQEARTSGSFSYNEQFF.

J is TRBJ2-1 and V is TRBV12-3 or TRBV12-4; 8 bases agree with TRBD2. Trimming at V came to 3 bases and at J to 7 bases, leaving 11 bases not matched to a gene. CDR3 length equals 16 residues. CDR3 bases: TGTGCCAGCAGTTTCTGGTTACGGGAGGGCTTTAATGAGCAGTTCTTC. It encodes CASSFWLREGFNEQFF.

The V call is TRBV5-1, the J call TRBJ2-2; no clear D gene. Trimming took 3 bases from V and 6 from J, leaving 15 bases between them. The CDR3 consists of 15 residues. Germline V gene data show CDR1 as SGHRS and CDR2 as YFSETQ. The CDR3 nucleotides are TGCGCCAGCAGCTCGGACCACATCTCTGCCGGGGAGCTGTTTTTT. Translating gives CASSSDHISAGELFF.